This entry concerns a single TCR beta chain. Antigen specificity is unknown. This sample was taken from a study of blood T cells in healthy people across ages. Findings and limits, study-wide: Because sorting was not performed, PBMCs prevented conclusive naive versus antigen-experienced comparison.

Next came a second PCR, run for about 7 to 11 cycles, which used a sample-barcoded 5' primer along with a J-beta primer mix. One entry per CDR3 protein results from TCRdb running MiXCR on the 5' RACE reads. The table lists about 640,000 distinct CDR3 sequences, roughly 53% of them singletons. Healthy Caucasians from Russia aged about 6 to 100 served as donors. Germline V lookup: CDR1 SGHRS, CDR2 YFSETQ. This CDR3 spans 11 amino acids. V lost 0 bases to trimming and J lost 13 bases, with 9 bases between them. This sequence was found in a man in his fifties or sixties in good health. The chain uses TRBV5-1 and TRBJ2-3; D is undetermined. Sequencing was performed on blood. CDR3 region: CASSLGVGEYF. DNA for the CDR3: TGCGCCAGCAGCTTGGGGGTAGGAGAGTATTTT.